A single sample is the source of the 29 T cell receptor beta chains below, sequenced in a study of blood T cell repertoires in COVID-19. Assay used: immunoSEQ multiplex PCR; TCRdb lists only in-frame clones, some missing. The sample yields roughly 200,000 clones, around 78% seen once. Sequenced sample: peripheral blood. All receptors come from a woman of 80 years or more with active or convalescent COVID-19.

This clone occurred once. This chain uses TRBV5-5 with TRBJ1-1, with D possibly TRBD1 on 5 matching bases. The germline V gene encodes CDR1 SGHKS and CDR2 YYEKEE (reference sequence). The ends were cut back, 3 bases at V and 0 bases at J, with 9 bases in the middle. There are 14 residues in the CDR3. CDR3 residues: CASSSGLLNTEAFF. As DNA, the CDR3 is TGTGCCAGCAGCTCGGGACTCCTGAACACTGAAGCTTTCTTT.

The rearrangement joins TRBV18 to TRBJ2-2, with D perhaps TRBD2 (6 bases). The germline V gene encodes CDR1 KGHSH and CDR2 LQKENI. The CDR3 runs 16 residues. The V gene lost 2 bases and the J gene lost 4 bases, with 14 bases spanning the gap. The CDR3 is CASSPTRLEATGELFF. The CDR3 region has the DNA TGTGCCAGCTCACCAACCAGACTAGAGGCCACCGGGGAGCTGTTTTTT.

This sequence joins TRBV6-5 and TRBJ1-1; 7 nucleotides align to TRBD1. The CDR3 length is 15 residues. Trimming removed 6 bases from V and 10 bases from J; junction bases left unmatched: 17. The V gene's germline CDR1 is MNHEY and CDR2 SVGAGI. For the CDR3, the DNA is TGTGCCAGCAGATCCGACAGGGAAGGTCTTAATCTAGCTTTCTTT. Translated, it gives CASRSDREGLNLAFF.

The genes are TRBV18 and TRBJ2-7; 7 nucleotides agree with TRBD1. V was pared by 5 bases and J by 0 bases, with 4 bases of the junction left unmatched. From germline, CDR1 is KGHSH and CDR2 LQKENI. The CDR3 length is 14 residues. CDR3 sequence reads: CASSTTGFSYEQYF. CDR3 nucleotides: TGTGCCAGCTCAACGACAGGGTTCTCCTACGAGCAGTACTTC.

The gene calls are TRBV7-8 and TRBJ2-5, with D maybe TRBD2 (5 bases). Trimming stripped 4 bases from V and 5 bases from J, with 14 bases between. The germline V gene encodes CDR1 SGHVS and CDR2 FQNEAQ. This CDR3 is 14 amino acids long. CDR3 DNA: TGTGCCAGCAGCTCTACACTCCAGCGGGAGACCCAGTACTTC. Protein product: CASSSTLQRETQYF.

The chain is built from TRBV27 and TRBJ1-2; D is perhaps TRBD1 (6 bases). Germline V lookup: CDR1 MNHEY, CDR2 SMNVEV (reference sequence). The CDR3 length is 18 residues. The ends were cut back, 2 bases at V and 4 bases at J, with 23 bases in the middle. The CDR3 DNA is TGTGCCAGCAGTTTAGTCGCTATGATGGGGGCGTGGGGCTATGGCTACACCTTC. This sequence encodes CASSLVAMMGAWGYGYTF.

A single count supports this clone. This sequence joins TRBV6-2 or TRBV6-3 and TRBJ2-3, with 8 bases fitting TRBD2. The CDR3 spans 17 residues. Looked up from germline, CDR1 is MNHEY and CDR2 is SVGEGT. Trimming cost V 5 bases and J 2 bases; bases outside gene matches: 12. CDR3 DNA sequence: TGTGCCAGCAGTCTCACTCTTAGCGGGATCCCCACAGATACGCAGTATTTT. Translation gives CASSLTLSGIPTDTQYF.

This chain connects TRBV28 to TRBJ1-2; 7 bases map to TRBD1. J gave up 7 bases and V 7 bases, and 9 bases lay outside the gene matches. The CDR3 has 13 residues. Germline loops: CDR1 MDHEN, CDR2 SYDVKM. The CDR3 reads CASTLEGGSGYTF. Here the CDR3 DNA reads TGTGCCAGCACTCTTGAAGGGGGCTCTGGCTACACCTTC.

V is TRBV6-5 and J is TRBJ2-5; D might be TRBD1 (6 bases). The CDR3 sequence is 14 residues long. Trimming cost V 6 bases and J 7 bases, with 18 bases left between them. Germline V gives CDR1 MNHEY, CDR2 SVGAGI. The CDR3: CASRLPQGLGTQYF. The CDR3 bases are TGTGCCAGCAGGCTCCCCCAGGGGCTAGGGACCCAGTACTTC.

This clone was observed a few times. In DNA form, the CDR3 reads TGTGCCAGCAGCAAAGGGACTAGCGGGGCCTTTTACGAGCAGTACTTC. The encoded protein is CASSKGTSGAFYEQYF. This chain links TRBV5-4 with TRBJ2-7, with 13 bases fitting TRBD2. Germline CDR1 and CDR2: SGHNT and YYREEE (reference sequence). V dropped 4 bases and J dropped 4; count of bases not matched to a gene: 8. This CDR3 has 16 residues.

The chain employs TRBV10-3 and TRBJ1-1; D is possibly TRBD1 (5 bases). The germline CDR1 and CDR2 sequences are ENHRY and SYGVKD. The CDR3 contains 15 residues. Trimming took off 2 bases at V and 8 bases at J, with 18 bases between the two ends. CDR3 nucleotides: TGTGCCATCAGTGAGGGCGGGGGAAGAGCGACCGAAGCTTTCTTT. This codes for CAISEGGGRATEAFF.

The chain employs TRBV11-2 and TRBJ1-2; the D gene is possibly TRBD1 (5 bases). This CDR3 spans 16 amino acids. The V end lost 0 bases, the J end lost 3 bases, and 14 bases lay between the germline ends. Germline lookup yields CDR1 SGHAT and CDR2 FQNNGV. The CDR3 here is CASSLDTAGLYYGYTF. CDR3 sequence (DNA): TGTGCCAGCAGCTTAGATACGGCAGGGTTGTACTATGGCTACACCTTC.

The genes are TRBV3-1 (or the pseudogene TRBV3-2) and TRBJ2-7; 9 bases fit TRBD1. CDR3 length: 14 residues. V dropped 4 bases and J dropped 4; count of bases not matched to a gene: 5. Per germline, CDR1 LGHDT and CDR2 YNNKEL (reference sequence). The CDR3 region has the DNA TGTGCCAGCAGCCGCGGACAGGGGAAATACGAGCAGTACTTC. As protein: CASSRGQGKYEQYF.

The chain joins TRBV7-9 to TRBJ1-3, with TRBD1 matching 10 bases. Germline CDR1 reads SEHNR; CDR2 reads FQNEAQ (reference sequence). The J segment lost 3 bases and the V segment lost 4 bases, leaving 9 bases of the junction unmatched. The CDR3 contains 17 residues. This chain's CDR3 is CASSSDRGLGIGNTIYF. The CDR3 nucleotides read TGTGCCAGCAGCTCCGACAGGGGGCTGGGGATTGGAAACACCATATATTTT.

This clone was detected only a few times. The CDR3 sequence is CASSLDPIRSRNNQPQHF. The CDR3 region has the DNA TGTGCCAGCAGTTTAGATCCGATAAGGAGTCGGAACAATCAGCCCCAGCATTTT. The chain couples TRBV28 to TRBJ1-5; D not certain. The CDR3 length is 18 residues. Per the germline V gene, CDR1 is MDHEN and CDR2 is SYDVKM. Trimming removed 2 bases from V and 3 bases from J, with 20 bases in between. The full variable domain, its missing parts supplied by reference TRBV28 and TRBJ1-5, is DVKVTQSSRYLVKRTGEKVFLECVQDMDHENMFWYRQDPGLGLRLIYFSYDVKMKEKGDIPEGYSVSREKKERFSLILESASTNQTSMYLCASSLDPIRSRNNQPQHFGDGTRLSIL.

This clone was found a few times. The V and J genes are TRBV5-1 and TRBJ2-7, with 7 bases identical to TRBD1. There are 15 residues in the CDR3. With 0 bases clipped from V and 3 bases from J, the junction kept 6 bases outside the gene matches. Looked up from germline, CDR1 is SGHRS and CDR2 is YFSETQ. CDR3 loop: CASSLAGDRNYEQYF. The CDR3 DNA reads as TGCGCCAGCAGCTTGGCAGGGGACAGAAACTACGAGCAGTACTTC. Variable domain in full (rest from reference TRBV5-1 and TRBJ2-7): KAGVTQTPRYLIKTRGQQVTLSCSPISGHRSVSWYQQTPGQGLQFLFEYFSETQRNKGNFPGRFSGRQFSNSRSEMNVSTLELGDSALYLCASSLAGDRNYEQYFGPGTRLTVT.

In DNA, the CDR3 is TGTGCCAGCAGTGACAGGGATAGGACTGAAGCTTTCTTT. Its protein product is CASSDRDRTEAFF. J is TRBJ1-1 and V is TRBV6-1; D is possibly TRBD1 (5 bases). Germline CDR1 MNHNS, CDR2 SASEGT. Trimming took off 3 bases at V and 5 bases at J, with 10 bases between the two ends. The CDR3 totals 13 residues.

The rearrangement uses TRBV19 and TRBJ1-4; D possibly corresponds to TRBD1 (5 bases). CDR3 length: 15 amino acids. With 10 bases removed from V and 1 base from J, the gap between germline ends came to 16 bases. The germline gives CDR1 LNHDA, CDR2 SQIVND (reference sequence). The CDR3 nucleotides read TGTGCCACCTCGGGCGGGGCCCTAACTAATGAAAAACTGTTTTTT. Protein sequence: CATSGGALTNEKLFF. Full variable domain (remainder filled in from reference TRBV19 and TRBJ1-4): DGGITQSPKYLFRKEGQNVTLSCEQNLNHDAMYWYRQDPGQGLRLIYYSQIVNDFQKGDIAEGYSVSREKKESFPLTVTSAQKNPTAFYLCATSGGALTNEKLFFGSGTQLSVL.

The V and J genes are TRBV3-1 (or the pseudogene TRBV3-2) and TRBJ1-6, with TRBD1 matching over 8 bases. V was clipped by 4 bases and J by 6 bases; unmatched bases: 14. The CDR3 loop spans 18 amino acids. The germline V gene has CDR1 LGHDT and CDR2 YNNKEL (reference sequence). CDR3 region: CASSLQKSRDRLNSPLHF. The CDR3 DNA sequence: TGTGCCAGCAGCCTTCAAAAAAGCCGGGACAGGCTTAATTCACCCCTCCACTTT.

This clone was observed a handful of times. This chain joins TRBV11-2 and TRBJ2-5, with 13 bases aligning to TRBD2. Germline V gene data show CDR1 as SGHAT and CDR2 as FQNNGV. The V gene end was trimmed by 6 bases and the J gene end by 2 bases; junction bases not matched to a gene: 3. The CDR3 spans 15 residues. The CDR3 loop reads CASSGLAGEQETQYF. The CDR3 DNA sequence: TGTGCCAGCAGTGGACTAGCGGGGGAACAAGAGACCCAGTACTTC.

Here the CDR3 reads CASPIGVPNNSPLHF. The CDR3 DNA reads as TGCGCCAGCCCAATTGGAGTCCCTAATAATTCACCCCTCCACTTT. This rearrangement joins TRBV10-1 to TRBJ1-6; the D is unclear. V lost 8 bases to trimming and J lost 5 bases, with 16 bases between them. Germline assignment: CDR1 WNHNN and CDR2 SYGVQD (reference sequence). The CDR3 is 15 amino acids.

V and J are TRBV6-2 or TRBV6-3 and TRBJ2-7, with 12 bases lining up with TRBD2. The CDR3 loop spans 15 amino acids. V gave up 2 bases and J gave up 2 bases; unmatched junction bases: 1. The V gene's germline CDR1 is MNHEY and CDR2 SVGEGT. CDR3 amino acids: CASSYPSGGAYEQYF. CDR3 coding DNA: TGTGCCAGCAGTTACCCTAGCGGGGGGGCCTACGAGCAGTACTTC.

This clone was detected once. V and J are TRBV10-3 and TRBJ2-7; 8 nucleotides align to TRBD2. Germline CDR1 is ENHRY and CDR2 is SYGVKD. The CDR3 length is 11 residues. Losses at the gene ends were 11 bases for V and 2 bases for J; bases not matched to a gene: 2. The CDR3 sequence is CAHGGAYEQYF. In DNA form, the CDR3 reads TGTGCCCACGGGGGGGCCTACGAGCAGTACTTC.

The chain uses TRBV28 and TRBJ1-6; D ambiguous. CDR1 MDHEN and CDR2 SYDVKM come from the germline V gene. The ends were cut back, 5 bases at V and 12 bases at J, with 20 bases in the middle. CDR3 size: 15 residues. CDR3 amino acids: CASSPHGEGGGPLHF. The CDR3 region has the DNA TGTGCCAGCAGTCCCCACGGGGAGGGAGGAGGACCCCTCCACTTT.

Here the CDR3 DNA reads TGTGCCAGCAGCTCACTACAGGGGGCGGGCTACACCTTC. Residues: CASSSLQGAGYTF. The chain combines TRBV7-2 with TRBJ1-2, with TRBD1 matching 9 bases. V lost 4 bases to trimming and J lost 8 bases; unmatched junction nucleotides: 5. The CDR3 has 13 residues. Germline CDR1 and CDR2: SGHTA and FQGNSA. The full variable domain, its missing parts supplied by reference TRBV7-2 and TRBJ1-2, is GAGVSQSPSNKVTEKGKDVELRCDPISGHTALYWYRQSLGQGLEFLIYFQGNSAPDKSGLPSDRFSAERTGGSVSTLTIQRTQQEDSAVYLCASSSLQGAGYTFGSGTRLTVV.

This chain uses TRBV5-1 with TRBJ2-7, with 8 bases identical to TRBD1. The length of the CDR3 is 13 residues. V lost 4 bases, J lost 4 bases, and 4 bases stayed unmatched. Germline CDR1 SGHRS, CDR2 YFSETQ. CDR3: CASSRDRPYEQYF. CDR3 DNA sequence: TGCGCCAGCAGCCGGGACAGGCCTTACGAGCAGTACTTC.

V usage is TRBV29-1 and J usage is TRBJ2-7; TRBD1 matches at 9 bases. J lost 3 bases, V lost 6 bases, and 9 bases had no gene match. Per germline, CDR1 SQVTM and CDR2 ANQGSEA. The CDR3 length is 14 residues. The chain's CDR3 is CSVTGQGNHYEQYF. CDR3 nucleotide sequence: TGCAGCGTCACCGGACAGGGGAACCACTACGAGCAGTACTTC.

This clone was counted only a few times. The chain links TRBV6-6 to TRBJ2-1; possible D gene TRBD2, 6 bases. CDR1 MNHNY and CDR2 SVGAGI come from the germline V gene (reference sequence). Trimming took off 8 bases at V and 10 bases at J, with 9 bases between the two ends. This CDR3 has 10 amino acids. The CDR3 region is CASSGGEQFF. The DNA for the CDR3 is TGTGCCAGCTCTGGAGGGGAGCAGTTCTTC.

The chain is built from TRBV7-9 and TRBJ2-2; 12 nucleotides line up with TRBD1. Per germline, CDR1 SEHNR and CDR2 FQNEAQ (reference sequence). The length of the CDR3 is 18 residues. The ends lost 5 bases at V and 7 bases at J; junction bases unmatched: 14. The CDR3 region has the DNA TGTGCCAGCAGCCCTCCTGGGTTTGGGACAGGGGGCAACGGGGAGCTGTTTTTT. The encoded protein is CASSPPGFGTGGNGELFF.